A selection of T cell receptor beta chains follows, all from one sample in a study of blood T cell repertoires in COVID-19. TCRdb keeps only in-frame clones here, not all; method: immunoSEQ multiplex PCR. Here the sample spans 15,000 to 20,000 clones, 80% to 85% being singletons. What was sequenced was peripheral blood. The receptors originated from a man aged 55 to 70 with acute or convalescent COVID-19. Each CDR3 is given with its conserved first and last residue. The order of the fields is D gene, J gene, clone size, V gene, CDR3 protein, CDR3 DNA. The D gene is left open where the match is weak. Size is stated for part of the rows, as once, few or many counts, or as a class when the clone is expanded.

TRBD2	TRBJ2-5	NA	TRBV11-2	CASSSQTSGGLATQYF	TGTGCCAGCAGCTCCCAAACTAGCGGGGGACTAGCCACCCAGTACTTC
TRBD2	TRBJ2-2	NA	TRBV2	CASTEHASGASGELFF	TGTGCCAGCACTGAACACGCTAGCGGGGCTTCAGGGGAGCTGTTTTTT
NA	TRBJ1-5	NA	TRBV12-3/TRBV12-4	CASSSGGQPQHF	TGTGCCAGCAGCTCCGGAGGGCAGCCCCAGCATTTT
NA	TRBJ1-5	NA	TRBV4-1	CASSRGGGVDSNQPQHF	TGCGCCAGCAGCCGCGGCGGGGGGGTAGATAGCAATCAGCCCCAGCATTTT
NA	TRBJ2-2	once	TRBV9	CASSPPGKNTGELFF	TGTGCCAGCAGTCCACCGGGAAAAAACACCGGGGAGCTGTTTTTT
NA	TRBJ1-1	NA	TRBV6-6	CASSYTGAFF	TGTGCCAGCAGTTATACGGGAGCTTTCTTT
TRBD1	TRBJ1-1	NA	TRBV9	CASSVATGGNTEAFF	TGTGCCAGCAGCGTAGCAACAGGGGGGAACACTGAAGCTTTCTTT
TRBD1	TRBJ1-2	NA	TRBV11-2	CASSLRDRITYGYTF	TGTGCCAGCAGCTTACGGGACAGAATAACCTATGGCTACACCTTC
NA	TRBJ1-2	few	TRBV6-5	CASSPRLQVDYGYTF	TGTGCCAGCAGTCCCCGATTACAGGTCGACTATGGCTACACCTTC
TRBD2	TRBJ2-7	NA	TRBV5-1	CASTEGTGGTYEQYF	TGCGCCAGCACCGAGGGGACGGGGGGGACCTACGAGCAGTACTTC